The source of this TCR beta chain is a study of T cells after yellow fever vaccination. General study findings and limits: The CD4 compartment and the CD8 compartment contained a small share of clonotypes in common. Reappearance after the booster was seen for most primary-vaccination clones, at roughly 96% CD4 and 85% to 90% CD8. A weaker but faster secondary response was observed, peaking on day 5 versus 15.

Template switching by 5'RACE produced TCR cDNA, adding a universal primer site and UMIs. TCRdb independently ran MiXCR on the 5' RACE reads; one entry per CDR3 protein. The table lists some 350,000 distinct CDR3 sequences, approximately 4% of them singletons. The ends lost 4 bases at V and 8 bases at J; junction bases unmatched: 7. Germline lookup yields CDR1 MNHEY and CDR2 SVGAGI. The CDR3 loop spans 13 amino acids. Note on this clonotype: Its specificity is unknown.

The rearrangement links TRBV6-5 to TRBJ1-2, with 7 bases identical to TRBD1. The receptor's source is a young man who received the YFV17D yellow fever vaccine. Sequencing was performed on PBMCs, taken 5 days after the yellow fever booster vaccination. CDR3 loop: CASSFRGRRGYTF. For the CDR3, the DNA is TGTGCCAGCAGTTTTAGGGGGCGGCGAGGCTACACCTTC.